The 24 T cell receptor beta chains given below trace back to one sample, sequenced in a study of T-cell reconstitution after alpha-beta-depleted transplantation in children. Preparing the TCRbeta library involved the use of unique molecular identifiers. TCRdb re-derived calls from the PCR reads in MiXCR, one entry per CDR3 protein. In the table there are approximately 650,000 distinct CDR3 sequences, around 13% of which are singletons. Source: PBMCs, taken before TCRalphabeta/CD19-depleted stem cell transplant. Receptors were obtained from a girl under 10 years old with congenital amegakaryocytic thrombocytopenia, due to receive a stem cell transplant.

This clonotype appeared a few times. The chain has TRBV5-1 and TRBJ2-1; 10 bases map to TRBD1. The trim removed 4 bases at V and 8 bases at J, leaving 9 bases unmatched. The germline gives CDR1 SGHRS, CDR2 YFSETQ. The CDR3 is 15 residues long. The CDR3 DNA sequence: TGCGCCAGCAGCCCAGGACAGGGGGGTTTAGATGAGCAGTTCTTC. It specifies CASSPGQGGLDEQFF.

The V gene is TRBV28, the J gene TRBJ2-3; possible D gene TRBD2, 5 bases. CDR3 length equals 15 residues. V was clipped by 6 bases and J by 4 bases, with 17 bases between them. The germline V gene has CDR1 MDHEN and CDR2 SYDVKM. The CDR3 coding sequence is TGTGCCAGCAGCCAAGGGCTCCTGAGGGCAGATACGCAGTATTTT. Translation gives CASSQGLLRADTQYF. The entire variable domain, with the rest obtained from reference TRBV28 and TRBJ2-3, is as follows: DVKVTQSSRYLVKRTGEKVFLECVQDMDHENMFWYRQDPGLGLRLIYFSYDVKMKEKGDIPEGYSVSREKKERFSLILESASTNQTSMYLCASSQGLLRADTQYFGPGTRLTVL.

There are many counts of this clonotype. The chain links TRBV20-1 to TRBJ2-3; 8 positions agree with TRBD1. The CDR3 is 17 residues long. The germline CDR1 and CDR2 sequences are DFQATT and SNEGSKA (reference sequence). V lost 3 bases and J lost 3; bases outside the gene matches: 14. CDR3 region: CSASPIGGRGRTDTQYF. DNA of the CDR3: TGCAGTGCTAGCCCCATTGGAGGCAGGGGGCGAACAGATACGCAGTATTTT.

This clonotype was seen a few times. The chain couples TRBV15 to TRBJ2-7, with a possible D match to TRBD1 (5 bases). CDR3 length: 14 amino acids. Germline V gene lookup returns CDR1 LNHNV and CDR2 YYDKDF (reference sequence). V was clipped by 1 base and J by 2 bases, with 9 bases between them. The CDR3 sequence: CATSRGTGPYEQYF. The CDR3, as DNA: TGTGCCACCAGCAGAGGTACAGGTCCCTACGAGCAGTACTTC. Complete variable domain (other parts from reference TRBV15 and TRBJ2-7): DAMVIQNPRYQVTQFGKPVTLSCSQTLNHNVMYWYQQKSSQAPKLLFHYYDKDFNNEADTPDNFQSRRPNTSFCFLDIRSPGLGDTAMYLCATSRGTGPYEQYFGPGTRLTVT.

This clonotype was picked up a small number of times. The chain has TRBV20-1 and TRBJ2-1, with 9 bases lining up with TRBD1. The CDR3 loop spans 15 amino acids. V was pared by 0 bases and J by 4 bases, with 4 bases of the junction left unmatched. The germline V gene encodes CDR1 DFQATT and CDR2 SNEGSKA (reference sequence). Written as DNA, the CDR3 is TGCAGTGCTAGAGATAGCGGACAGGGGTACAATGAGCAGTTCTTC. It specifies CSARDSGQGYNEQFF.

This clonotype was counted many times. The rearrangement links TRBV20-1 to TRBJ1-2; D gene unclear. The CDR3 runs 14 residues. The V gene lost 6 bases and the J gene lost 1 base, with 15 bases spanning the gap. Germline V gives CDR1 DFQATT, CDR2 SNEGSKA (reference sequence). The CDR3 here is CSAPTHSLNYGYTF. CDR3 coding DNA: TGCAGTGCCCCGACACATAGCCTTAACTATGGCTACACCTTC.

In its sample, this clonotype was seen a few times. V and J are TRBV20-1 and TRBJ2-4; 8 bases fit TRBD1. V trimming: 2 bases; J trimming: 8 bases; junction bases outside the gene matches: 8. This CDR3 contains 14 residues. Per the germline V gene, CDR1 is DFQATT and CDR2 is SNEGSKA (reference sequence). The CDR3 DNA reads as TGCAGTGCTAGACGACAGGGGTCATTGGACATTCAGTACTTC. Translated, it gives CSARRQGSLDIQYF.

This clonotype has ten or more counts. This chain uses TRBV20-1 with TRBJ2-7; D not resolved. Germline assignment: CDR1 DFQATT and CDR2 SNEGSKA (reference sequence). Trimming removed 5 bases from V and 7 bases from J, with 21 bases in between. CDR3 length: 14 residues. CDR3 sequence: CSALSTSHTGEQYF. Written as DNA, the CDR3 is TGCAGTGCTCTTTCGACCTCACACACCGGGGAGCAGTACTTC.

This clonotype was seen at least ten times. This chain uses TRBV29-1 with TRBJ1-2; D might be TRBD1 (6 bases). Germline CDR1 reads SQVTM; CDR2 reads ANQGSEA. The CDR3 runs to 11 residues. V was shortened by 6 bases and J by 12 bases, with 17 bases between the two germline ends. DNA of the CDR3: TGCAGCGTCCGACGACAGGCCCCGGACACCTTC. Translating it yields CSVRRQAPDTF.

This clonotype was seen a few times. V usage is TRBV30 and J usage is TRBJ2-7; D unclear. This CDR3 is 13 amino acids long. Germline assignment: CDR1 GTSNPN and CDR2 SVGIG (reference sequence). The V end was cut by 2 bases, the J end by 0 bases, with 8 bases between. CDR3 loop: CAWSRLASYEQYF. The DNA of the CDR3 is TGTGCCTGGAGTCGGTTGGCCTCCTACGAGCAGTACTTC. Variable domain in full (rest from reference TRBV30 and TRBJ2-7): SQTIHQWPATLVQPVGSPLSLECTVEGTSNPNLYWYRQAAGRGLQLLFYSVGIGQISSEVPQNLSASRPQDRQFILSSKKLLLSDSGFYLCAWSRLASYEQYFGPGTRLTVT.

The chain combines TRBV11-2 with TRBJ2-3; D gene uncertain. Trimming took off 4 bases at V and 4 bases at J, with 18 bases between the two ends. Germline V gene lookup returns CDR1 SGHAT and CDR2 FQNNGV. The CDR3 loop spans 16 amino acids. The CDR3 DNA follows: TGTGCCAGCAGCTCTTGGACGGAGTATGCTTCAGATACGCAGTATTTT. It yields the protein CASSSWTEYASDTQYF.

Concerning this clonotype: At one boundary the junction diverges from the germline segment, which might be a read error. The V and J genes are TRBV20-1 and TRBJ2-7; a possible D gene is TRBD1 (7 bases). The CDR3 sequence is 19 residues long. CDR1 is DFQATT, CDR2 SNEGSKA, per germline (reference sequence). The CDR3 DNA is TGCAGTGCTAGAAGGGGGTGGAGGGGGCGGAGAAGAGCCTCCCACGAGCAGTACTTC. This gives the protein CSARRGWRGRRRASHEQYF.

This clonotype occurred many times. The CDR3 protein is CSARRTDTQYF. The CDR3 region has the DNA TGCAGTGCCCGACGCACAGATACGCAGTATTTT. V is TRBV20-1 and J is TRBJ2-3; D unresolved. The CDR3 spans 11 residues. V lost 6 bases and J 1 base, leaving 5 bases between the germline ends. Germline V gene sequence: CDR1 DFQATT, CDR2 SNEGSKA (reference sequence).

Of note for this clonotype: Being one base from a much bigger clone, this may be a read error. Written as DNA, the CDR3 is TGCGCCAGCAGCTTGGGGGTTCGGGCCAACGTCCCGACTTTC. This translates into CASSLGVRANVPTF. V usage is TRBV5-1 and J usage is TRBJ2-6; D not certain. The CDR3 totals 14 residues. Germline CDR1 is SGHRS and CDR2 is YFSETQ.

This sequence joins TRBV29-1 and TRBJ2-1, with 13 bases matching TRBD2. The junction had 4 bases not matched to a gene; V was cut back by 2 bases and J by 6 bases. CDR1 is SQVTM and CDR2 is ANQGSEA in the germline V gene. This CDR3 is 15 amino acids long. The CDR3 DNA is TGCAGCGTTGAAACCGGGACTAGCGGGGCCAATGAGCAGTTCTTC. Residues: CSVETGTSGANEQFF.

This clonotype was detected ten times or more. This chain links TRBV11-1 with TRBJ2-2, with 11 positions matching TRBD1. J was trimmed by 5 bases and V by 1 base; bases with no gene match: 9. This CDR3 region has 18 residues. Looked up from germline, CDR1 is SGHAT and CDR2 is FQDESV (reference sequence). CDR3 in amino acids: CASSLVGQGASETGELFF. CDR3 DNA: TGTGCCAGCAGCTTAGTTGGACAGGGGGCTTCGGAAACCGGGGAGCTGTTTTTT.

At least ten counts were recorded for this clonotype. The J gene is TRBJ2-1, the V gene TRBV20-1; D is perhaps TRBD1 (5 bases). This CDR3 comprises 14 residues. The germline gives CDR1 DFQATT, CDR2 SNEGSKA (reference sequence). The germline V and J ends were trimmed by 3 bases and 4 bases, with 13 bases remaining between them. The CDR3, as DNA: TGCAGTGCTAGGGGGCAGAAGACATACAATGAGCAGTTCTTC. It is translated as CSARGQKTYNEQFF.

The rearrangement links TRBV20-1 to TRBJ2-5; 9 nucleotides align to TRBD2. The germline V gene has CDR1 DFQATT and CDR2 SNEGSKA (reference sequence). There are 14 residues in the CDR3. Here the CDR3 DNA reads TGCGGGGGGAGAACTAGCGGGCTCAAGGAGACCCAGTACTTC. This gives the protein CGGRTSGLKETQYF.

This clonotype was seen repeatedly, ten times or more. The V gene is TRBV15, the J gene TRBJ2-1; 9 bases fit TRBD2. The V gene end was trimmed by 0 bases and the J gene end by 16 bases; junction bases not matched to a gene: 13. The germline V gene encodes CDR1 LNHNV and CDR2 YYDKDF (reference sequence). The CDR3 is 15 amino acids. CDR3 bases: TGTGCCACCAGCAGAGATCCACTAGCGGGCCCTGCAGAATTCTTC. This gives the protein CATSRDPLAGPAEFF.

This clonotype came up a few times. V and J are TRBV5-1 and TRBJ2-1; TRBD2 aligns across 7 bases. Germline V gene data show CDR1 as SGHRS and CDR2 as YFSETQ. Germline trimming cut 5 bases from V and 8 bases from J; bases unmatched to any gene: 10. This CDR3 comprises 14 residues. The CDR3 coding sequence is TGCGCCAGCAGTAGCCCAGCGGGACGGGATGAGCAGTTCTTC. Translated: CASSSPAGRDEQFF. Full variable domain (missing parts from reference TRBV5-1 and TRBJ2-1): KAGVTQTPRYLIKTRGQQVTLSCSPISGHRSVSWYQQTPGQGLQFLFEYFSETQRNKGNFPGRFSGRQFSNSRSEMNVSTLELGDSALYLCASSSPAGRDEQFFGPGTRLTVL.

This clonotype was observed at least ten times. V usage is TRBV4-1 and J usage is TRBJ1-4; 9 positions agree with TRBD1. V was pared by 4 bases and J by 7 bases, with 4 bases of the junction left unmatched. Germline V gives CDR1 MGHRA, CDR2 YSYEKL. The CDR3 is 14 residues long. CDR3 nucleotides: TGCGCCAGCAGCCCGGGACAGGGTGGTGAAAAACTGTTTTTT. This encodes CASSPGQGGEKLFF.

This clonotype was counted only a few times. The J gene is TRBJ2-3, the V gene TRBV12-5, with D unresolved. The CDR3 contains 16 residues. The V end was cut by 4 bases, the J end by 3 bases, with 17 bases between. The germline V gene has CDR1 LGHNT and CDR2 FRNRAP. CDR3 bases: TGTGCTAGTGGTTCCTCTCTTCTGAGCAGAACAGATACGCAGTATTTT. It translates to CASGSSLLSRTDTQYF.

The J gene is TRBJ2-7, the V gene TRBV11-2; D unresolved. The CDR3 covers 12 residues. From germline, CDR1 is SGHAT and CDR2 FQNNGV. Trimming stripped 2 bases from V and 6 bases from J, with 8 bases between. CDR3 DNA: TGTGCCAGCAGCTTATGGTGGGGCGAGCAGTACTTC. Amino acids: CASSLWWGEQYF.

This clonotype was picked up a small number of times. The gene calls are TRBV7-6 and TRBJ2-5, with 9 bases that match TRBD2. CDR3 length equals 16 residues. Germline V gene data show CDR1 as SGHVS and CDR2 as FNYEAQ. Trimming took 1 base from V and 5 from J; bases not matched to a gene: 8. CDR3 in DNA: TGTGCCAGCAGCTTAGACCTAGCGGGAAGGTGGGAGACCCAGTACTTC. Translation gives CASSLDLAGRWETQYF.